A single sample gave rise to the 18 T cell receptor beta chains below, sequenced in a study of T cell responses to AZD1222 COVID-19 vaccine. Sequencing used immunoSEQ multiplex PCR; TCRdb keeps in-frame clones, though not all of them. The profile covers about 120,000 clones, with 85% to 95% appearing a single time and over 6.5% taken by the ten largest. This specimen consisted of peripheral blood, obtained on day 0 of AZD1222 vaccination. The receptors shown here come from an adult in good health.

The rearrangement uses TRBV6-2 or TRBV6-3 and TRBJ1-1; D unclear. CDR3 length: 12 residues. The germline gives CDR1 MNHEY, CDR2 SVGEGT. V dropped 5 bases and J dropped 8 bases, with 12 bases sitting between them. CDR3 sequence: CASSTRVGEAFF. The CDR3 coding sequence is TGTGCCAGCAGTACCCGAGTAGGGGAAGCTTTCTTT.

The rearrangement joins TRBV27 to TRBJ2-3; D gene ambiguous. CDR3 size: 14 residues. The V end was cut by 5 bases, the J end by 4 bases, with 13 bases between. Germline CDR1 and CDR2: MNHEY and SMNVEV (reference sequence). The CDR3 DNA reads as TGTGCCAGCAGTCCCCCCCGAAGGCCAGATACGCAGTATTTT. Amino acids: CASSPPRRPDTQYF.

The rearrangement joins TRBV5-1 to TRBJ2-7; the D gene could be TRBD1 or TRBD2 (5 bases each). Germline V gene sequence: CDR1 SGHRS, CDR2 YFSETQ. The CDR3 contains 13 residues. Trimming removed 5 bases at V and 2 bases at J, with 11 bases between. The CDR3, as DNA: TGCGCCAGCAGGGCCGGGACCACCTACGAGCAGTACTTC. Protein product: CASRAGTTYEQYF.

The chain employs TRBV13 and TRBJ2-5; a possible D gene is TRBD2 (5 bases). V lost 2 bases and J lost 1, with 11 bases in between. Germline CDR1 PRHDT, CDR2 FYEKMQ (reference sequence). The CDR3 spans 15 residues. CDR3 sequence: CASSLIRGTQETQYF. Written as DNA, the CDR3 is TGTGCCAGCAGCTTAATTCGGGGAACCCAAGAGACCCAGTACTTC.

This sequence joins TRBV6-4 and TRBJ1-1; D may be TRBD1 (6 bases). The length of the CDR3 is 14 residues. Trimming took 2 bases from V and 3 from J, leaving 10 bases between them. CDR1 is MRHNA and CDR2 is SNTAGT in the germline V gene. The CDR3 DNA follows: TGTGCCAGCAGTGACCCAGGGGAGGACACTGAAGCTTTCTTT. Its protein product is CASSDPGEDTEAFF.

The CDR3: CASTTLQNTEAFF. The CDR3, as DNA: TGTGCCTCGACTACATTGCAGAACACTGAAGCTTTCTTT. The rearrangement links TRBV30 to TRBJ1-1; D call uncertain. V gave up 7 bases and J gave up 1 base, with 13 bases separating them. CDR3 length: 13 residues. The germline CDR1 and CDR2 sequences are GTSNPN and SVGIG (reference sequence).

The chain has TRBV29-1 and TRBJ2-5, with D tentatively TRBD2 (6 bases). The ends were cut back, 3 bases at V and 6 bases at J, with 14 bases in the middle. From germline, CDR1 is SQVTM and CDR2 ANQGSEA. This CDR3 has 13 residues. The CDR3 nucleotides read TGCAGCGTTGAGGGGCAGGGCGGGAAGACCCAGTACTTC. Translated: CSVEGQGGKTQYF.

Written as DNA, the CDR3 is TGTGCCAGCAGTCAATTGGGGCCCATCTACGAGCAGTACTTC. Amino acids: CASSQLGPIYEQYF. V gene TRBV5-6 combines with J gene TRBJ2-7, with D perhaps TRBD1 (5 bases). The germline V gene encodes CDR1 SGHDT and CDR2 YYEEEE. The CDR3 is 14 residues long. Trimming stripped 5 bases from V and 3 bases from J, with 15 bases between.

The chain employs TRBV27 and TRBJ2-3; 11 positions match TRBD2. The CDR3 sequence is 16 residues long. The germline V gene has CDR1 MNHEY and CDR2 SMNVEV (reference sequence). Trimming cost V 4 bases and J 1 base; bases outside gene matches: 4. For the CDR3, the DNA is TGTGCCAGCAGTTCACTAGCGGGGGTGGGCACAGATACGCAGTATTTT. Its protein is CASSSLAGVGTDTQYF.

CDR3 sequence reads: CASSQGLAGGLITGELFF. DNA of the CDR3: TGTGCCAGCAGCCAAGGGTTAGCGGGGGGGCTAATCACCGGGGAGCTGTTTTTT. The V and J genes are TRBV3-1 (or the pseudogene TRBV3-2) and TRBJ2-2; 11 bases line up with TRBD2. The CDR3 loop spans 18 amino acids. Germline values: CDR1 LGHDT, CDR2 YNNKEL (reference sequence). The J segment lost 4 bases and the V segment lost 1 base, leaving 8 bases of the junction unmatched.

The chain couples TRBV15 to TRBJ2-1, with 7 positions matching TRBD1. Germline CDR1 LNHNV, CDR2 YYDKDF (reference sequence). The CDR3 totals 15 residues. The V segment lost 3 bases and the J segment 0 bases; nucleotides outside the gene matches: 2. The CDR3 region is CATSSGDSSYNEQFF. The CDR3 DNA sequence: TGTGCCACCAGCAGTGGGGACAGCTCCTACAATGAGCAGTTCTTC.

In DNA form, the CDR3 reads TGTGCCTGGTCCCAGGGCTATAATTCACCCCTCCACTTT. The encoded protein is CAWSQGYNSPLHF. The chain uses TRBV30 and TRBJ1-6, with D perhaps TRBD1 (5 bases). Germline CDR1 reads GTSNPN; CDR2 reads SVGIG (reference sequence). The CDR3 runs to 13 residues. With 5 bases removed from V and 3 bases from J, the gap between germline ends came to 8 bases. The full variable domain, its missing parts supplied by reference TRBV30 and TRBJ1-6, is SQTIHQWPATLVQPVGSPLSLECTVEGTSNPNLYWYRQAAGRGLQLLFYSVGIGQISSEVPQNLSASRPQDRQFILSSKKLLLSDSGFYLCAWSQGYNSPLHFGNGTRLTVT.

V is TRBV7-2 and J is TRBJ1-4; 7 nucleotides line up with TRBD1. V lost 0 bases, J lost 8 bases, and 3 bases stayed unmatched. Germline V gives CDR1 SGHTA, CDR2 FQGNSA. This CDR3 is built from 14 residues. CDR3 coding DNA: TGTGCCAGCAGCTTAGCCCTACAGGGGGAAAAACTGTTTTTT. It is translated as CASSLALQGEKLFF.

The chain carries TRBV19 and TRBJ1-2; the D gene is possibly TRBD1 (6 bases). Germline CDR1 is LNHDA and CDR2 is SQIVND (reference sequence). This CDR3 contains 13 residues. Trimming left V 7 bases short and J 8 bases short, with 17 bases between. CDR3 nucleotide sequence: TGTGCCAGTACCTCTCGGGACATCGGGGGCTACACCTTC. Translated: CASTSRDIGGYTF.

The chain joins TRBV19 to TRBJ2-3; TRBD2 aligns across 11 bases. V shed 3 bases and J 5 bases; nucleotides not matched to a gene: 7. CDR1 LNHDA and CDR2 SQIVND come from the germline V gene (reference sequence). This CDR3 region has 16 residues. The CDR3 DNA reads as TGTGCCAGTAGTATTCTAGCGGGGGGCCCGGAAGATACGCAGTATTTT. Translated, it gives CASSILAGGPEDTQYF. Full variable domain (rest looked up from reference TRBV19 and TRBJ2-3): DGGITQSPKYLFRKEGQNVTLSCEQNLNHDAMYWYRQDPGQGLRLIYYSQIVNDFQKGDIAEGYSVSREKKESFPLTVTSAQKNPTAFYLCASSILAGGPEDTQYFGPGTRLTVL.

This clone appeared a single time. This rearrangement joins TRBV11-2 to TRBJ1-4; D remains unclear. This CDR3 is built from 16 residues. Germline V gene data show CDR1 as SGHAT and CDR2 as FQNNGV. Trimming stripped 5 bases from V and 3 bases from J, with 16 bases between. In DNA, the CDR3 is TGTGCCAGCAGCCCCCTTTTTTCCCGGGCTAATGAAAAACTGTTTTTT. Protein: CASSPLFSRANEKLFF.

The chain joins TRBV7-6 to TRBJ2-7, with TRBD1 identical over 8 bases. This CDR3 has 15 amino acids. Germline V lookup: CDR1 SGHVS, CDR2 FNYEAQ. V trimming: 1 base; J trimming: 5 bases; junction bases outside the gene matches: 7. CDR3 DNA sequence: TGTGCCAGCAGCTTAGGGGCAGGGGGCTTCAACGAGCAGTACTTC. Translated, it gives CASSLGAGGFNEQYF. Looking up the rest from reference TRBV7-6 and TRBJ2-7 gives the full variable domain: GAGVSQSPRYKVTKRGQDVALRCDPISGHVSLYWYRQALGQGPEFLTYFNYEAQQDKSGLPNDRFSAERPEGSISTLTIQRTEQRDSAMYRCASSLGAGGFNEQYFGPGTRLTVT.

This chain links TRBV13 with TRBJ1-1; D remains ambiguous. CDR1 is PRHDT and CDR2 is FYEKMQ in the germline V gene (reference sequence). The ends were cut back, 5 bases at V and 1 base at J, with 14 bases in the middle. The CDR3 extends over 15 amino acids. CDR3: CASSPGWAGNTEAFF. CDR3 nucleotides: TGTGCCAGCAGCCCGGGGTGGGCCGGGAACACTGAAGCTTTCTTT. Looking up the rest from reference TRBV13 and TRBJ1-1 gives the full variable domain: AAGVIQSPRHLIKEKRETATLKCYPIPRHDTVYWYQQGPGQDPQFLISFYEKMQSDKGSIPDRFSAQQFSDYHSELNMSSLELGDSALYFCASSPGWAGNTEAFFGQGTRLTVV.